The rows below give T cell receptor beta chains drawn from one sample of a study of shared clonotypes between healthy human individuals. Using immunoSEQ multiplex PCR, the repertoire was profiled, and TCRdb retains in-frame clones only, with some absent. Among 950,000 to 1,300,000 clones listed, 70% to 80% were seen once. Sequences were obtained from memory CD4+ T cells sorted from blood. These TCRs come from a man younger than 35 in good health. Each CDR3 is given with its conserved first and last residue. A D gene is named only where the DNA matches it firmly. The size of a clone is reported for some rows only, either as once, few or many, or as a class for expanded clones.

CDR3nt	CDR3aa	abundance	d_gene	j_gene	len	v_gene
TGTGCCAGTACTACCGCAGGGAAGGGTGGAGAAAAACTGTTTTTT	CASTTAGKGGEKLFF	few	NA	TRBJ1-4	15	TRBV27
TGTGCCAGCAGTTCCCTCAGACAGCGTCAAGGCTACACCTTC	CASSSLRQRQGYTF	NA	NA	TRBJ1-2	14	TRBV6-5
TGTGCCAGCCAGTATAGCCGGGCGAACACTGAAGCTTTCTTT	CASQYSRANTEAFF	NA	NA	TRBJ1-1	14	TRBV19
TGCGCCAGCAGCTTGGAAGGGCGGACAGCCAACAATGAGCAGTTCTTC	CASSLEGRTANNEQFF	NA	NA	TRBJ2-1	16	TRBV5-1
TGTGCCAGTAGTATAGGACAGGGGGTCTACGAGCAGTACTTC	CASSIGQGVYEQYF	once	TRBD1	TRBJ2-7	14	TRBV19
TGTGCCTGGCTGGGGACTTATTACAATGAGCAGTTCTTC	CAWLGTYYNEQFF	NA	NA	TRBJ2-1	13	TRBV30
TGTGCCATCAGTAGCGGGGGGGAGCTGTTTTTT	CAISSGGELFF	NA	NA	TRBJ2-2	11	TRBV10-3
TGTGCCAGCAGCGCCAGACAGGGAGTGAACACCGGGGAGCTGTTTTTT	CASSARQGVNTGELFF	NA	TRBD1	TRBJ2-2	16	TRBV9
TGTGCCACCAGCAGGGACGGGACGGCCTCTGGAAACACCATATATTTT	CATSRDGTASGNTIYF	few	NA	TRBJ1-3	16	TRBV15
TGTGCCAGCAGCCTGGGGTGGGTCGGGAGCGAGCAGTTCTTC	CASSLGWVGSEQFF	NA	NA	TRBJ2-1	14	TRBV7-9
TGTGCCAGCAGCCAGTCTAGCGGGAGTTCCTACGAGCAGTACTTC	CASSQSSGSSYEQYF	many	TRBD2	TRBJ2-7	15	TRBV7-9
TGTGCCAGCAGTTTGCCAGGGGCCCTCTATGGCTACACCTTC	CASSLPGALYGYTF	few	NA	TRBJ1-2	14	TRBV28
TGTGCCATCAGTGAGTCTACAGGGGGCTCCTACAATGAGCAGTTCTTC	CAISESTGGSYNEQFF	NA	TRBD1	TRBJ2-1	16	TRBV10-3
TGTGCCAGCTCTCCCGGGACAGGGGGCAGGGAGACCCAGTACTTC	CASSPGTGGRETQYF	NA	TRBD1	TRBJ2-5	15	TRBV18
TGTGCCAGCAGTCTAGGAGCAGGTCTAACCCCAACCTACAATGAGCAGTTCTTC	CASSLGAGLTPTYNEQFF	NA	NA	TRBJ2-1	18	TRBV27
TGTGCCAGCAGCAACCCGGGACAGGGTGTTAGGACTGAAGCTTTCTTT	CASSNPGQGVRTEAFF	NA	TRBD1	TRBJ1-1	16	TRBV11-2